These 26 T cell receptor beta chains came from one sample sequenced in a study of Ad26.COV2.S vaccination and SARS-CoV-2 variants (dated by TCRdb to the early 2020s). This specimen's treatment or condition label, per the study, means: about 20 received Ad26.COV2.S at low or high dose, single or two shots; a few received placebo; per-sample allocation not given. For vaccine and placebo recipients, the sequenced repertoires came from samples collected on day 63 after the first injection. Receptors were amplified or captured by the immunoSEQ multiplex PCR assay. TCRdb holds this immuneACCESS table with in-frame rearrangements only. Some clones are missing; in checked studies, unresolved V genes explain under half, and the rest has no known cause. This sample gives about 680,000 clones in total; 89% of them show up just once. Of the sample, approximately 1.5% is held by the ten largest clones. This sample comprised peripheral blood, obtained in a trial of Ad26.COV2.S vaccine versus placebo. Every receptor here comes from a person aged 18-60 years who received the Ad26.COV2.S COVID-19 vaccine or a placebo.

V gene TRBV2 combines with J gene TRBJ1-1; 8 bases line up with TRBD1. Germline V CDR1 and CDR2: SNHLY, FYNNEI. The CDR3 length is 13 residues. Trimming at V came to 3 bases and at J to 5 bases, leaving 2 bases not matched to a gene. For the CDR3, the DNA is TGTGCCAGCAGTGACAGGGGGCGTACTGAAGCTTTCTTT. Translated: CASSDRGRTEAFF.

This chain links TRBV30 with TRBJ1-6; D is unresolved. Germline V gives CDR1 GTSNPN, CDR2 SVGIG (reference sequence). The CDR3 runs to 15 residues. V was clipped by 1 base and J by 0 bases, with 7 bases between them. The DNA of the CDR3 is TGTGCCTGGAGTGCCACCGGCTCCTATAATTCACCCCTCCACTTT. Protein sequence: CAWSATGSYNSPLHF.

The rearrangement links TRBV5-1 to TRBJ1-2; 8 bases align to TRBD1. V lost 1 base and J lost 4; bases outside the gene matches: 12. The CDR3 totals 17 residues. CDR1 is SGHRS and CDR2 is YFSETQ in the germline V gene. The CDR3 reads CASSLYDRGKPVYGYTF. In DNA form, the CDR3 reads TGCGCCAGCAGCTTGTATGACAGGGGCAAACCGGTCTATGGCTACACCTTC.

The chain employs TRBV7-9 and TRBJ2-1, with 10 bases aligning to TRBD2. The V segment lost 5 bases and the J segment 4 bases; nucleotides outside the gene matches: 8. Germline lookup yields CDR1 SEHNR and CDR2 FQNEAQ (reference sequence). This CDR3 spans 16 amino acids. CDR3 DNA: TGTGCCAGCAGCATGAGAGCGGGGGGGCTTTACAATGAGCAGTTCTTC. This translates into CASSMRAGGLYNEQFF. The whole variable domain, remainder taken from reference TRBV7-9 and TRBJ2-1, is DTGVSQNPRHKITKRGQNVTFRCDPISEHNRLYWYRQTLGQGPEFLTYFQNEAQLEKSRLLSDRFSAERPKGSFSTLEIQRTEQGDSAMYLCASSMRAGGLYNEQFFGPGTRLTVL.

The chain recombines TRBV6-5 with TRBJ2-7; 9 positions agree with TRBD1. The CDR3 is 15 amino acids. Germline V gene data show CDR1 as MNHEY and CDR2 as SVGAGI. V shed 7 bases, J shed 5 bases, and the junction held 12 bases outside the gene matches. The CDR3 sequence is CASNHGQGRVDEQYF. CDR3 DNA: TGTGCCAGCAACCACGGACAGGGGCGGGTAGACGAGCAGTACTTC.

In regard to this clone: Additional DNA sequences in this sample encode the identical CDR3. The chain joins TRBV29-1 to TRBJ1-5; 11 bases line up with TRBD1. The length of the CDR3 is 13 residues. Per the germline V gene, CDR1 is SQVTM and CDR2 is ANQGSEA. The V segment lost 3 bases and the J segment 5 bases; nucleotides outside the gene matches: 0. The CDR3 is CSVEGQGDQPQHF. DNA for the CDR3: TGCAGCGTTGAGGGACAGGGGGATCAGCCCCAGCATTTT.

CDR3: CASSFLVETSGRAVAWYF. DNA for the CDR3: TGTGCCAGCAGTTTTCTAGTAGAGACTAGCGGGAGGGCCGTTGCGTGGTATTTT. This chain uses TRBV27 with TRBJ2-3; 14 bases map to TRBD2. The junction had 19 bases not matched to a gene; V was cut back by 3 bases and J by 14 bases. CDR1 MNHEY and CDR2 SMNVEV come from the germline V gene (reference sequence). This CDR3 has 18 amino acids.

The J gene is TRBJ1-1, the V gene TRBV19; D remains ambiguous. The CDR3 has 14 residues. The V end lost 3 bases, the J end lost 5 bases, and 13 bases lay between the germline ends. Per the germline V gene, CDR1 is LNHDA and CDR2 is SQIVND (reference sequence). CDR3 protein: CASSIRLGSTEAFF. The CDR3 DNA reads TGTGCCAGTAGTATTAGGCTAGGGAGTACTGAAGCTTTCTTT. Full variable domain (outside the CDR3, taken from reference TRBV19 and TRBJ1-1): DGGITQSPKYLFRKEGQNVTLSCEQNLNHDAMYWYRQDPGQGLRLIYYSQIVNDFQKGDIAEGYSVSREKKESFPLTVTSAQKNPTAFYLCASSIRLGSTEAFFGQGTRLTVV.

The V call is TRBV24-1, the J call TRBJ1-3; D might be TRBD1 (6 bases). CDR1 and CDR2 from the germline V gene are KGHDR and SFDVKD. The CDR3 consists of 13 residues. Trimming removed 12 bases from V and 8 bases from J, with 19 bases in between. Here the CDR3 reads CAAALTGFHTIYF. The CDR3 DNA is TGTGCCGCCGCCCTCACAGGGTTTCACACCATATATTTT.

This clone was seen a few times. This chain uses TRBV7-3 with TRBJ2-2; D is ambiguous. The CDR3 consists of 15 residues. Germline V gene data show CDR1 as SGHTA and CDR2 as FQGTGA. Trimming left V 5 bases short and J 1 base short, with 11 bases between. The CDR3 bases are TGTGCCAGCAGCCCCCAACAAGGGAACACCGGGGAGCTGTTTTTT. It codes for CASSPQQGNTGELFF. Filled out from reference TRBV7-3 and TRBJ2-2, the complete variable domain reads GAGVSQTPSNKVTEKGKYVELRCDPISGHTALYWYRQSLGQGPEFLIYFQGTGAADDSGLPNDRFFAVRPEGSVSTLKIQRTERGDSAVYLCASSPQQGNTGELFFGEGSRLTVL.

The chain recombines TRBV29-1 with TRBJ2-1, with 7 nucleotides matching TRBD2. Trimming took 5 bases from V and 4 from J; bases not matched to a gene: 5. The CDR3 has 13 residues. Per the germline V gene, CDR1 is SQVTM and CDR2 is ANQGSEA. CDR3 sequence: CSVRRGDYNEQFF. For the CDR3, the DNA is TGCAGCGTTCGACGGGGGGATTACAATGAGCAGTTCTTC.

The V gene is TRBV5-5, the J gene TRBJ1-5; D remains ambiguous. This CDR3 comprises 15 residues. V lost 1 base and J lost 2, with 10 bases in between. Germline values: CDR1 SGHKS, CDR2 YYEKEE (reference sequence). The CDR3 protein is CASSLWVEGNQPQHF. In nucleotides, the CDR3 is TGTGCCAGCAGCTTGTGGGTAGAGGGCAATCAGCCCCAGCATTTT.

This chain's CDR3 is CASSRLGQTYEQYF. As DNA, the CDR3 is TGTGCCAGCAGCAGGTTGGGACAGACCTACGAGCAGTACTTC. The rearrangement links TRBV5-6 to TRBJ2-7, with TRBD1 matching 7 bases. With 4 bases clipped from V and 2 bases from J, the junction kept 6 bases outside the gene matches. Looked up from germline, CDR1 is SGHDT and CDR2 is YYEEEE. The CDR3 spans 14 residues.

This chain joins TRBV7-9 and TRBJ1-2, with 7 bases lining up with TRBD1. V was pared by 5 bases and J by 5 bases, with 5 bases of the junction left unmatched. Germline CDR1 and CDR2: SEHNR and FQNEAQ (reference sequence). This CDR3 contains 13 residues. The CDR3 DNA sequence: TGTGCCAGCAGCCCGGGACAGAAATATGGCTACACCTTC. Translation gives CASSPGQKYGYTF.

This chain connects TRBV10-3 to TRBJ2-1; D perhaps matches TRBD2 (5 bases). The germline gives CDR1 ENHRY, CDR2 SYGVKD. The CDR3 consists of 17 residues. The V gene lost 10 bases and the J gene lost 0 bases, with 22 bases spanning the gap. CDR3 DNA: TGTGCCACCAAAGCGGCGGTTAGGGTCAGCTCCTACAATGAGCAGTTCTTC. Amino acids: CATKAAVRVSSYNEQFF.

V usage is TRBV7-2 and J usage is TRBJ2-1; possible D gene TRBD2, 5 bases. Germline V gene lookup returns CDR1 SGHTA and CDR2 FQGNSA. The CDR3 runs to 15 residues. Trimming shortened V by 1 base and J by 6 bases, and 13 bases separated the two germline ends. CDR3 residues: CASSLGVVEVNEQFF. CDR3 sequence (DNA): TGTGCCAGCAGCTTAGGGGTCGTGGAGGTCAATGAGCAGTTCTTC.

The chain joins TRBV24-1 to TRBJ2-4, with D perhaps matching TRBD1 (5 bases). The germline gives CDR1 KGHDR, CDR2 SFDVKD. The CDR3 is 16 residues long. V was pared by 2 bases and J by 0 bases, with 10 bases between. DNA for the CDR3: TGTGCCACCAGTGATTACAGACAGATAGCCAAAAACATTCAGTACTTC. Its protein is CATSDYRQIAKNIQYF.

This chain connects TRBV5-1 to TRBJ1-2; 7 nucleotides line up with TRBD1. The V segment lost 4 bases and the J segment 2 bases; nucleotides outside the gene matches: 8. Germline loops: CDR1 SGHRS, CDR2 YFSETQ. The CDR3 extends over 15 amino acids. CDR3 nucleotide sequence: TGCGCCAGCAGCCCAACAGGGGACGACAACTATGGCTACACCTTC. Translating it yields CASSPTGDDNYGYTF.

The chain carries TRBV5-1 and TRBJ2-7, with TRBD2 matching over 7 bases. Germline assignment: CDR1 SGHRS and CDR2 YFSETQ. The CDR3 is 15 residues long. The ends lost 4 bases at V and 4 bases at J; junction bases unmatched: 11. The CDR3 DNA sequence: TGCGCCAGCAGCCCGGGGGGTAGCGGAGCGTACGAGCAGTACTTC. Translation: CASSPGGSGAYEQYF.

The chain carries TRBV2 and TRBJ1-2; the D is unclear. CDR3 length: 14 amino acids. The V end was cut by 3 bases, the J end by 4 bases, with 12 bases between. Germline CDR1 reads SNHLY; CDR2 reads FYNNEI. This CDR3 is CASSDVPQTYGYTF. CDR3 bases: TGTGCCAGCAGTGATGTCCCCCAGACCTATGGCTACACCTTC.

The rearrangement uses TRBV5-1 and TRBJ2-1; no definite D call. Trimming removed 5 bases from V and 4 bases from J, with 7 bases in between. CDR3 size: 12 residues. Germline V gene sequence: CDR1 SGHRS, CDR2 YFSETQ. CDR3 residues: CASRQTYNEQFF. CDR3 bases: TGCGCCAGCAGGCAGACTTACAATGAGCAGTTCTTC.

This chain links TRBV6-5 with TRBJ2-1; D may correspond to TRBD1 or TRBD2 (5 bases each). The V end was cut by 4 bases, the J end by 10 bases, with 23 bases between. Germline lookup yields CDR1 MNHEY and CDR2 SVGAGI. This CDR3 is built from 16 residues. The CDR3 loop is CASSLTGTGLGREQFF. Here the CDR3 DNA reads TGTGCCAGCAGTTTGACCGGGACCGGGCTGGGCAGGGAGCAGTTCTTC.

The chain carries TRBV29-1 and TRBJ2-7; maybe TRBD2 (5 bases). Trimming cost V 7 bases and J 1 base, with 14 bases left between them. CDR3 size: 13 residues. The V gene's germline CDR1 is SQVTM and CDR2 ANQGSEA. CDR3 DNA sequence: TGCAGCGCCCTGGGAGAAGGATCCTACGAGCAGTACTTC. This codes for CSALGEGSYEQYF.

This clone was seen more than once but under ten times. Other DNA sequences in this sample translate to the same CDR3. This chain uses TRBV5-1 with TRBJ2-7, with D tentatively TRBD2 (5 bases). The CDR3 spans 12 residues. V lost 0 bases, J lost 6 bases, and 7 bases lay in between. The germline CDR1 and CDR2 sequences are SGHRS and YFSETQ. CDR3 sequence reads: CASSLEGGEQYF. CDR3 DNA sequence: TGCGCCAGCAGCTTGGAAGGAGGCGAGCAGTACTTC.

This clone has just one count. This chain links TRBV30 with TRBJ2-7; TRBD1 aligns across 8 bases. The germline V gene encodes CDR1 GTSNPN and CDR2 SVGIG (reference sequence). This CDR3 contains 13 residues. J lost 6 bases, V lost 2 bases, and 6 bases had no gene match. The CDR3 region has the DNA TGTGCCTGGAGTAAAGGGCAGGGGGCCGAGCAGTACTTC. Translated, it gives CAWSKGQGAEQYF.

The V gene is TRBV6-5, the J gene TRBJ2-2; 7 nucleotides match TRBD2. Trimming removed 6 bases from V and 6 bases from J; junction bases left unmatched: 7. CDR3 size: 14 residues. In germline, CDR1 is MNHEY, CDR2 SVGAGI. The CDR3 sequence is CASSKWEGAGELFF. DNA for the CDR3: TGTGCCAGCAGCAAATGGGAGGGCGCCGGGGAGCTGTTTTTT.